This T cell receptor beta chain was identified in a study of OX40 agonist ivuxolimab in advanced cancers. For the wider study: The costimulatory receptor OX40 (CD134) was targeted by ivuxolimab, a fully human IgG2 agonistic monoclonal antibody. Among the approximately 50 dose-escalation patients, about 20 had hepatocellular carcinoma, 15 melanoma, 9 renal cell carcinoma and 9 head and neck cancer. Peripheral TCRbeta sequencing was intended to test whether TCR sequence diversity was altered and clonal T-cell expansion was caused by ivuxolimab. Patients were allowed to have had prior anti-PD-1, anti-PD-L1 or anti-CTLA-4 therapy, and around 37% of the dose-escalation patients had previously received checkpoint inhibitors. The paper covers the monotherapy dose-escalation part of the phase I ivuxolimab trial, which included N of about 51 patients. Partial responses occurred in three dose-escalation patients: two with cutaneous melanoma and one with hepatocellular carcinoma. Intravenous ivuxolimab was administered to patients every 2 weeks at six dose levels: 0.01, 0.1, 0.3, 1.5, 3 and 10 mg/kg. A male proportion of around 83% and a mean age of approximately 61 years, ranging from about 20 to 79, were recorded for the dose-escalation cohort.

Genomic DNA was isolated from the sorted cells so that the TCRbeta CDR3 region could be sequenced. The immunoSEQ Assay was used to sequence the TCRbeta CDR3 regions. In TCRdb, the immuneACCESS table is reduced to in-frame sequences with V and J assigned. These tables do not hold every clone; where another copy was compared, an unresolved V gene accounts for under half, and the others remain unexplained. A total of about 36,000 clones appear in this sample, around 73% of them only once. The ten largest clones take up roughly a fifth of the sample. The trial excluded patients who had a history of autoimmune disease or were on systemic immunosuppression. Peripheral blood for TCR sequencing was collected from all dose cohorts at baseline, on cycle 4 day 1, and on cycle 7 day 1. Samples were obtained from an open-label, multicenter, first-in-human phase I dose-escalation trial of ivuxolimab. The trial enrolled adults with locally advanced or metastatic head and neck squamous cell, hepatocellular, melanoma or renal cell carcinoma. Before TCR sequencing, CD4+ T cells and CD8+ T cells from peripheral blood were sorted into separate populations.

This clone was picked up a small number of times. Its antigen is not yet known. No quality values exist for individual bases; no much larger clone is one base distant. What the authors observed across the whole study: At doses of 0.1 to 3.0 mg/kg, clonal expansion of both CD4+ and CD8+ blood T cells was observed from baseline to week 6. The antigen specificity of the clonally expanded peripheral T cells was not determined. Low levels of normalized T-cell clonal expansion were also seen in some nonresponding patients. Partial responders in the 0.1-3.0 mg/kg groups had among the lowest normalized peripheral clonal expansion, especially among CD8+ T cells. After ivuxolimab, more expanded clones were found on average in CD8+ T cells than in CD4+ T cells.

CDR1 SGHRS and CDR2 YFSETQ are derived from the germline V gene. V and J lose 1 base and 0 bases, and a span of 16 bases separates them. From its cysteine to its phenylalanine, the CDR3 spans 18 amino acids. CDR3 DNA only is kept here, 54 bases in frame from base 1. This specimen consisted of CD4+ or CD8+ T cells sorted from blood, obtained in a trial of the OX40 agonist ivuxolimab. The sequence derives from an adult with an advanced solid tumor such as melanoma, head and neck, liver or kidney cancer. The chain is assembled from TRBV5-1 and TRBJ2-2; there is no confident call for the D gene. In nucleotides, the sequence is TGCGCCAGCAGCTTGCCCCGGTTTGGTGAGTCGAACACCGGGGAGCTGTTTTTT. Translated, it reads CASSLPRFGESNTGELFF.